The rows below give T cell receptor beta chains drawn from one sample of a study of radiation and T cells in renal cell carcinoma. Produced via immunoSEQ multiplex PCR; TCRdb's table is partial and in-frame only. The sample includes just under 80,000 clones, 70% to 90% seen only once; the top ten take about 23%. Sequences were derived from blood, sampled from a patient whose treatment included radiotherapy and nephrectomy. The origin of the receptors is a woman aged 45-59 years with renal cell carcinoma. Each CDR3 is given with its conserved first and last residue. Fields, in order: J gene, V gene, clone size, D gene, CDR3 protein, CDR3 DNA. D genes are given only for firm matches. Not all rows give a size; the values are once, few, many and, for expanded clones, a class.

>TRBJ2-7|TRBV13|NA|NA
CASSPQSSYEQYF
TGTGCCAGCAGCCCCCAGAGCTCCTACGAGCAGTACTTC
>TRBJ2-1|TRBV29-1|NA|TRBD2
CSVAQRGGSNEQFF
TGCAGCGTTGCTCAGCGGGGGGGCAGCAATGAGCAGTTCTTC
>TRBJ2-3|TRBV2|NA|NA
CASGRGSGGDTQYF
TGTGCCAGCGGACGGGGGAGTGGTGGAGATACGCAGTATTTT
>TRBJ2-3|TRBV4-1|few|NA
CASRRDSSTDTQYF
TGCGCCAGCAGAAGAGACAGTAGCACAGATACGCAGTATTTT
>TRBJ2-7|TRBV4-3|NA|NA
CARPGRYEQYF
TGCGCCCGCCCAGGTCGCTACGAGCAGTACTTC
>TRBJ2-5|TRBV18|NA|NA
CASSPLEGFGKETQYF
TGTGCCAGCTCACCGCTAGAGGGTTTTGGAAAAGAGACCCAGTACTTC
>TRBJ1-4|TRBV9|NA|NA
CASSLQGTNEKLFF
TGTGCCAGCAGCCTGCAAGGAACTAATGAAAAACTGTTTTTT
>TRBJ2-2|TRBV4-3|NA|TRBD2
CASSQSSGGANTGELFF
TGCGCCAGCAGCCAGAGTAGCGGGGGGGCGAACACCGGGGAGCTGTTTTTT
>TRBJ2-3|TRBV7-2|NA|TRBD2
CASSLRSPGPSGDTQYF
TGTGCCAGCAGCTTAAGGAGTCCCGGGCCTAGCGGAGATACGCAGTATTTT
>TRBJ2-7|TRBV7-9|NA|TRBD1
CASQRGQGNSEQYF
TGTGCCAGCCAAAGAGGACAGGGGAATAGCGAGCAGTACTTC
>TRBJ2-7|TRBV19|many|NA
CASSAGIEQYF
TGTGCCAGTAGTGCAGGAATCGAGCAGTACTTC
>TRBJ2-1|TRBV7-2|NA|TRBD2
CASRLAGASSYNEQFF
TGTGCCAGCAGACTAGCGGGGGCCTCCTCCTACAATGAGCAGTTCTTC
>TRBJ1-1|TRBV21-1|NA|NA
CASRWAGSLNTEAFF
TGTGCCAGCAGGTGGGCAGGGAGCCTGAACACTGAAGCTTTCTTT
>TRBJ2-5|TRBV5-1|NA|NA
CASNQGLLDRGETQYF
TGCGCCAGCAACCAGGGACTCTTGGATCGGGGGGAGACCCAGTACTTC
>TRBJ1-2|TRBV18|NA|NA
CASSPPSGQGYTF
TGTGCCAGCTCACCACCGTCCGGTCAGGGCTACACCTTC
>TRBJ2-5|TRBV4-1|NA|TRBD2
CASSQRGEAPETQYF
TGCGCCAGCAGCCAACGGGGGGAGGCCCCAGAGACCCAGTACTTC
>TRBJ2-7|TRBV28|once|TRBD1
CASSGRSGQGAREQYF
TGTGCCAGCAGTGGAAGATCGGGACAGGGGGCGCGGGAGCAGTACTTC
>TRBJ1-1|TRBV27|once|NA
CASSFGTQGQAFF
TGTGCCAGCAGTTTTGGGACTCAGGGACAAGCTTTCTTT
>TRBJ2-7|TRBV2|NA|NA
CASISSYEQYF
TGTGCCAGCATAAGCTCCTACGAGCAGTACTTC
>TRBJ1-5|TRBV27|NA|NA
CASSLGGADQPQHF
TGTGCCAGCAGTTTAGGGGGGGCCGATCAGCCCCAGCATTTT
>TRBJ2-6|TRBV10-3|once|TRBD2
CAISRGGGPGANVLTF
TGTGCCATCAGTCGTGGCGGGGGGCCTGGGGCCAACGTCCTGACTTTC
>TRBJ2-1|TRBV10-3|NA|TRBD1
CAINTGTGFDEQFF
TGTGCCATCAACACCGGGACAGGTTTCGATGAGCAGTTCTTC
>TRBJ1-4|TRBV29-1|NA|NA
CSGYREGNEKLFF
TGCAGCGGATACAGGGAGGGAAATGAAAAACTGTTTTTT
>TRBJ1-3|TRBV5-6|NA|NA
CASSFSTRAGNTIYF
TGTGCCAGCAGCTTCTCGACAAGGGCTGGAAACACCATATATTTT
>TRBJ1-2|TRBV7-9|NA|NA
CASSLGDYGYTF
TGTGCCAGCAGCTTAGGGGACTATGGCTACACCTTC
>TRBJ2-7|TRBV7-9|NA|NA
CASSISSSYEQYF
TGTGCCAGCAGCATCTCCAGTTCCTACGAGCAGTACTTC
>TRBJ2-3|TRBV13|NA|TRBD2
CASSLGSSGSTDTQYF
TGTGCCAGCAGCTTAGGGTCTAGCGGGAGCACAGATACGCAGTATTTT
>TRBJ2-6|TRBV6-5|NA|NA
CASSFTGPAGANVLTF
TGTGCCAGCAGTTTCACGGGCCCCGCTGGGGCCAACGTCCTGACTTTC
>TRBJ1-1|TRBV28|NA|NA
CASTQLDSLNTEAFF
TGTGCCAGCACCCAACTGGACAGCCTGAACACTGAAGCTTTCTTT